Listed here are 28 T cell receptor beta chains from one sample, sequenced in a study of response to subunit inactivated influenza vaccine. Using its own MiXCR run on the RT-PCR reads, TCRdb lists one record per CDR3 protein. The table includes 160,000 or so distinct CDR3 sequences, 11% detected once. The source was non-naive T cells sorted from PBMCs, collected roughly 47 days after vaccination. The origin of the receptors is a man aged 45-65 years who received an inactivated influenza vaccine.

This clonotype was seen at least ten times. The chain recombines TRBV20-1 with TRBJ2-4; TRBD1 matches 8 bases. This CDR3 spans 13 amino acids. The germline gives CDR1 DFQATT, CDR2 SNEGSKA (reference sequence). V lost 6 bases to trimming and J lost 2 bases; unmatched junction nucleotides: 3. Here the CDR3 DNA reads TGCAGTGCCAGGGGGCGGTCCAAAAACATTCAGTACTTC. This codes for CSARGRSKNIQYF.

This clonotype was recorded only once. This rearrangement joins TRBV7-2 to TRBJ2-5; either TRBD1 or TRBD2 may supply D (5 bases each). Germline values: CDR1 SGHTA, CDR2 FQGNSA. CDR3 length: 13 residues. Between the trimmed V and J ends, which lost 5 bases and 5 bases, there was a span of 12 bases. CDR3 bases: TGTGCCAGCAGCCCGAGGGACGGGGAGACCCAGTACTTC. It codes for CASSPRDGETQYF.

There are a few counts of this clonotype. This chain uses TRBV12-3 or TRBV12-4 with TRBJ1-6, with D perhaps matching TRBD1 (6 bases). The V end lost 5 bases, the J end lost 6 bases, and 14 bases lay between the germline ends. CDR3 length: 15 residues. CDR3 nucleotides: TGTGCCAGCAGTATATCGACAGGAGTTAATTCACCCCTCCACTTT. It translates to CASSISTGVNSPLHF.

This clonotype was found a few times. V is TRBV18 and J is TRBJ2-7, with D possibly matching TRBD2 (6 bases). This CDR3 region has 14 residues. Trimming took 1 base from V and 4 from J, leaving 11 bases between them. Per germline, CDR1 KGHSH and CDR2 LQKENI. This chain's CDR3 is CASSPQQGLYEQYF. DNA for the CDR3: TGTGCCAGCTCACCACAGCAGGGACTTTACGAGCAGTACTTC. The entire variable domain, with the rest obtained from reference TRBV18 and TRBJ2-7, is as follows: NAGVMQNPRHLVRRRGQEARLRCSPMKGHSHVYWYRQLPEEGLKFMVYLQKENIIDESGMPKERFSAEFPKEGPSILRIQQVVRGDSAAYFCASSPQQGLYEQYFGPGTRLTVT.

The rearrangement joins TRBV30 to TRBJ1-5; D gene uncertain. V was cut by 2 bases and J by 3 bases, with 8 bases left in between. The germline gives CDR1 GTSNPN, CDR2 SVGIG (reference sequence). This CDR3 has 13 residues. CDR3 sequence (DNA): TGTGCCTGGAGTCGAGGGCCCAATCAGCCCCAGCATTTT. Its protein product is CAWSRGPNQPQHF.

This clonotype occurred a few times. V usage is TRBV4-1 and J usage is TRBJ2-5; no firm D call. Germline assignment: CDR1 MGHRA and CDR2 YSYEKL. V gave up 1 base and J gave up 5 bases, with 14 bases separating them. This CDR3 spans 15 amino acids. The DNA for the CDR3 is TGCGCCAGCAGCCAAGGGAGCCGAGAGGACGAGACCCAGTACTTC. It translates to CASSQGSREDETQYF.

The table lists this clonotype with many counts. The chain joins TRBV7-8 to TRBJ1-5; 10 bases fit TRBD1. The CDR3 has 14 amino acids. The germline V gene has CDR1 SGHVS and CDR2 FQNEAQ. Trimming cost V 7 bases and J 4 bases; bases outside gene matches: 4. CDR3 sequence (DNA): TGTGCCAGCAAGCCGGGACAGGGGAATCAGCCCCAGCATTTT. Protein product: CASKPGQGNQPQHF. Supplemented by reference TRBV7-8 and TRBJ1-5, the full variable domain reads GAGVSQSPRYKVAKRGQDVALRCDPISGHVSLFWYQQALGQGPEFLTYFQNEAQLDKSGLPSDRFFAERPEGSVSTLKIQRTQQEDSAVYLCASKPGQGNQPQHFGDGTRLSIL.

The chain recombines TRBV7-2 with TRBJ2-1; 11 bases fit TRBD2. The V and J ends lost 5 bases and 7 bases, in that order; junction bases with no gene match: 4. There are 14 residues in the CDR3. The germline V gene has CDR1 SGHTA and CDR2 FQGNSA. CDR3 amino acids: CASSVSGRANEQFF. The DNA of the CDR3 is TGTGCCAGCAGCGTTAGCGGGAGGGCGAATGAGCAGTTCTTC.

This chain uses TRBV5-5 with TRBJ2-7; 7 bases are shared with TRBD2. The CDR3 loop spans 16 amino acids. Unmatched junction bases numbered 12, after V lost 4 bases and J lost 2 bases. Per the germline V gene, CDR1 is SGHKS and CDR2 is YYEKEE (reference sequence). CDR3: CASSRFGGTAAYEQYF. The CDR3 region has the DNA TGTGCCAGCAGCCGGTTCGGGGGGACTGCTGCCTACGAGCAGTACTTC.

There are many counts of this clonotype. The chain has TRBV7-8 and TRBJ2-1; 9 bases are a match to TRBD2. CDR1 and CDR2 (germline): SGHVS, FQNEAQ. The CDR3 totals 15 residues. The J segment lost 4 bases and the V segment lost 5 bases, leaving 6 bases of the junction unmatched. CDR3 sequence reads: CASSRGGAMYNEQFF. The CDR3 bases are TGTGCCAGCAGCCGCGGGGGGGCAATGTACAATGAGCAGTTCTTC.

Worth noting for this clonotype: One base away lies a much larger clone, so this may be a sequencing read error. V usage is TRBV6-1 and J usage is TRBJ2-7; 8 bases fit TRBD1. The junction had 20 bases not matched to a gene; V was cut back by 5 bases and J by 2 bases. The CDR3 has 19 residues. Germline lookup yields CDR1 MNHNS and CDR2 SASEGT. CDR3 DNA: TGTGCCAGCAGTCGCACCCGGTCGGGACAGGTACGCACTCCCTACGAGCAGTACTTC. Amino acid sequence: CASSRTRSGQVRTPYEQYF.

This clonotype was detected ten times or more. The CDR3 DNA reads as TGCAGTGCTAGCACAGGGGGTGGCTACACCTTC. This codes for CSASTGGGYTF. The chain recombines TRBV20-1 with TRBJ1-2; 8 bases align to TRBD1. Germline CDR1 DFQATT, CDR2 SNEGSKA (reference sequence). V trimming: 3 bases; J trimming: 7 bases; junction bases outside the gene matches: 1. The CDR3 totals 11 residues.

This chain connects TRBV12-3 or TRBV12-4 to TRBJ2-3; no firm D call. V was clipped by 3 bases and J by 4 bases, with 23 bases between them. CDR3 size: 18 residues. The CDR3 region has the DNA TGTGCCAGCAGTTTGGTGTCCCCCTTCGCCGGATGGGCAGATACGCAGTATTTT. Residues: CASSLVSPFAGWADTQYF.

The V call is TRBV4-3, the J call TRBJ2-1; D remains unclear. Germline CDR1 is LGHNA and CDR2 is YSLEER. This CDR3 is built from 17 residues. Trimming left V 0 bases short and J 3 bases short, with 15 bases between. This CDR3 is CASSQEADPRRYNEQFF. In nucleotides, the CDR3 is TGCGCCAGCAGCCAAGAGGCGGATCCGAGGCGCTACAATGAGCAGTTCTTC.

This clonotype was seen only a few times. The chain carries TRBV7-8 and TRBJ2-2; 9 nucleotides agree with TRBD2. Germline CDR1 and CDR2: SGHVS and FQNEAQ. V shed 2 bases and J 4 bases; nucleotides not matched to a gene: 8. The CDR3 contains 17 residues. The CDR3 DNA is TGTGCCAGCAGCTTACTCTCGGGCGGGAGGGCCACCGGGGAGCTGTTTTTT. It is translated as CASSLLSGGRATGELFF.

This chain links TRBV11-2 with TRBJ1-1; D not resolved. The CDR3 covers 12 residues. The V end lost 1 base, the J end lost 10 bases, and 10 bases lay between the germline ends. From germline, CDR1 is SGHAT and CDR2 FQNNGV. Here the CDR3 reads CASSLVASRAFF. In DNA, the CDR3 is TGTGCCAGCAGCTTAGTGGCCTCTAGAGCTTTCTTT.

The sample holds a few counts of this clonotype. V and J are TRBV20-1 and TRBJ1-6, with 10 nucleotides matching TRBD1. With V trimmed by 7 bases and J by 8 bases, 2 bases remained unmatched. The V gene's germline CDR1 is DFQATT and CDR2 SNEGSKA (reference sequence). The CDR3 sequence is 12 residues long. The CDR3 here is CSGGTGDSPLHF. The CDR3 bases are TGCAGTGGCGGGACAGGGGATTCACCCCTCCACTTT.

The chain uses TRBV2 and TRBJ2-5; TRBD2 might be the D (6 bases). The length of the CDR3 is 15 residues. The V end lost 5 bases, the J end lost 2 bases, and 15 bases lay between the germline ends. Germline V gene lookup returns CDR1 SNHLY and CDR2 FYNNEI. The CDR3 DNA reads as TGTGCCAGCAGTAGGAGAACCGGGACTCAAGAGACCCAGTACTTC. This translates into CASSRRTGTQETQYF.

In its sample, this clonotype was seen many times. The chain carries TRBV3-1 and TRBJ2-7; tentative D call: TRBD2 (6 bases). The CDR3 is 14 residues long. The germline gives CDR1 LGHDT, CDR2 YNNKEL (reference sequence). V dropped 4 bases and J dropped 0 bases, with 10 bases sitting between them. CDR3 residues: CASSLAGSSYEQYF. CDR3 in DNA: TGTGCCAGCAGCCTGGCGGGAAGCTCCTACGAGCAGTACTTC.

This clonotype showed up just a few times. The CDR3 sequence is CAISAAGVGDTQYF. CDR3 DNA: TGTGCCATCAGTGCGGCGGGGGTGGGTGATACGCAGTATTTT. The chain combines TRBV10-3 with TRBJ2-3; the match to TRBD2 covers 7 bases. The ends lost 4 bases at V and 6 bases at J; junction bases unmatched: 7. Germline V gives CDR1 ENHRY, CDR2 SYGVKD. The length of the CDR3 is 14 residues.

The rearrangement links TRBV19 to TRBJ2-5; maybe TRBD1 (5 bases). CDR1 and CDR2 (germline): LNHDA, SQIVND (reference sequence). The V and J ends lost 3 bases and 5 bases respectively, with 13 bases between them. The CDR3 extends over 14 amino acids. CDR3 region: CASSIGRAEETQYF. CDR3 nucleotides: TGTGCCAGTAGTATTGGCAGGGCGGAGGAGACCCAGTACTTC.

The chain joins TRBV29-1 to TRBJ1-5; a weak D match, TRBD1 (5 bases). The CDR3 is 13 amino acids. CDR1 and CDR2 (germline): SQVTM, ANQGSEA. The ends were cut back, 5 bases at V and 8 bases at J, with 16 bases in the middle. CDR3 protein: CSVQQGGGKPQHF. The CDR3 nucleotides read TGCAGCGTTCAGCAGGGTGGGGGTAAGCCCCAGCATTTT.

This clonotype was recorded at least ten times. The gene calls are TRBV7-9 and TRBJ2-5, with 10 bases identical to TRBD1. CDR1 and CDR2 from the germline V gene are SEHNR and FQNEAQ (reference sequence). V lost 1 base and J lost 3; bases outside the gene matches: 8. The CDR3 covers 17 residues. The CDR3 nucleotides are TGTGCCAGCAGCTTAGGGCGTGTGACAGGGGGCGAAGAGACCCAGTACTTC. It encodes CASSLGRVTGGEETQYF.

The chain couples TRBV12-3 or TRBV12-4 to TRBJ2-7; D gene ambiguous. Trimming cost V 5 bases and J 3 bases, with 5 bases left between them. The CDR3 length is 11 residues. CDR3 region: CASSGRYEQYF. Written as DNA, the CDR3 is TGTGCCAGCAGTGGGCGCTACGAGCAGTACTTC.

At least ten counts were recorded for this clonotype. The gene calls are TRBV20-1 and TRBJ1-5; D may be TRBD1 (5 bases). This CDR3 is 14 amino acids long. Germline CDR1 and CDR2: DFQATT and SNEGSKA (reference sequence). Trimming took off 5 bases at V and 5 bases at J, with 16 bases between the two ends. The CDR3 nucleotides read TGCAGTGCTCGGTCTGGGGGGTTGGATCAGCCCCAGCATTTT. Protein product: CSARSGGLDQPQHF.

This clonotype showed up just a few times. The CDR3: CASSQGQFNSPLHF. The CDR3 coding sequence is TGTGCCAGCAGCCAAGGGCAGTTTAATTCACCCCTCCACTTT. The genes are TRBV14 and TRBJ1-6; no clear D. The CDR3 is 14 residues long. CDR1 and CDR2 from the germline V gene are SGHDN and FVKESK. Trimming pared 1 base from V and 6 bases from J, leaving 7 bases between.

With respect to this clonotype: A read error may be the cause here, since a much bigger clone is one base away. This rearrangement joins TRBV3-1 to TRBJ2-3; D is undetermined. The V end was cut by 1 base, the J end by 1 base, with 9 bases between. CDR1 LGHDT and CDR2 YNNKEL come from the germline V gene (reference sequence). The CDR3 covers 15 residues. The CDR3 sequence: CASSQVPQRTDTQYF. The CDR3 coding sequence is TGTGCCAGCAGCCAAGTCCCCCAGCGCACAGATACGCAGTATTTT.

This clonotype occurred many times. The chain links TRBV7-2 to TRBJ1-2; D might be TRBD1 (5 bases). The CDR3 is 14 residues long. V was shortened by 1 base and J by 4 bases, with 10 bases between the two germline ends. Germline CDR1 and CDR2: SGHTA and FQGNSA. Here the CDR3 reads CASSLVGGAYGYTF. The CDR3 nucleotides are TGTGCCAGCAGCTTAGTAGGAGGGGCCTATGGCTACACCTTC. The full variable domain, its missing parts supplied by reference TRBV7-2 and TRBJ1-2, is GAGVSQSPSNKVTEKGKDVELRCDPISGHTALYWYRQSLGQGLEFLIYFQGNSAPDKSGLPSDRFSAERTGGSVSTLTIQRTQQEDSAVYLCASSLVGGAYGYTFGSGTRLTVV.